The next 4 T cell receptor beta chains were all read from a single sample in a study of T cell responses to AZD1222 COVID-19 vaccine. The method was immunoSEQ multiplex PCR; TCRdb's version includes in-frame clones alone and lacks a portion of them. The sample has about 93,000 clones; 80% to 90% are singletons. The material sequenced was peripheral blood, taken 28 days after the second AZD1222 dose. The receptors stem from an adult who received the AZD1222 COVID-19 vaccine.

The V call is TRBV27, the J call TRBJ1-1; D gene ambiguous. The germline V and J ends were trimmed by 6 bases and 0 bases, with 8 bases remaining between them. Germline CDR1 is MNHEY and CDR2 is SMNVEV (reference sequence). This CDR3 is built from 13 residues. This chain's CDR3 is CASSGRVNTEAFF. The CDR3 DNA follows: TGTGCCAGCAGCGGACGGGTGAACACTGAAGCTTTCTTT.

V and J are TRBV3-1 (or the pseudogene TRBV3-2) and TRBJ1-1; D unresolved. V shed 4 bases and J shed 5 bases, with 8 bases lying between them. CDR3 size: 12 residues. In germline, CDR1 is LGHDT, CDR2 YNNKEL (reference sequence). CDR3 sequence reads: CASSLTGTEAFF. CDR3 DNA sequence: TGTGCCAGCAGCCTAACGGGAACTGAAGCTTTCTTT.

The chain combines TRBV19 with TRBJ1-2, with no clear D. The V and J ends lost 5 bases and 4 bases respectively, with 11 bases between them. Germline CDR1 and CDR2: LNHDA and SQIVND (reference sequence). This CDR3 contains 13 residues. The CDR3 is CASSEGPFYGYTF. CDR3 nucleotide sequence: TGTGCCAGTAGTGAGGGCCCTTTCTATGGCTACACCTTC.

The chain carries TRBV30 and TRBJ2-3; D not certain. The germline V gene encodes CDR1 GTSNPN and CDR2 SVGIG (reference sequence). The CDR3 has 14 amino acids. Between the trimmed V and J ends, which lost 2 bases and 0 bases, there was a span of 9 bases. CDR3 sequence reads: CAWSPQLSTDTQYF. The DNA of the CDR3 is TGTGCCTGGAGTCCCCAGCTTAGCACAGATACGCAGTATTTT. The variable domain in full, with the rest retrieved from reference TRBV30 and TRBJ2-3, is SQTIHQWPATLVQPVGSPLSLECTVEGTSNPNLYWYRQAAGRGLQLLFYSVGIGQISSEVPQNLSASRPQDRQFILSSKKLLLSDSGFYLCAWSPQLSTDTQYFGPGTRLTVL.